The 29 T cell receptor beta chains listed next were all sequenced from one sample in a study of cytomegalovirus exposure and HLA in healthy donors (dated by TCRdb to 2017 to 2019). The method behind the library was the immunoSEQ multiplex PCR assay. The multiplex PCR relied on a mix of 60 forward primers for TCR Vbeta segments and 13 reverse primers for TCR Jbeta segments. The source is immuneACCESS, and TCRdb retained only in-frame sequences with V and J called. Part of the clones is not carried over; for the studies checked, unresolved V genes explain less than half of this, and the remainder is unexplained. For this sample there are 150,000 to 200,000 clones; approximately 73% appear just once. The ten largest account for 2% to 2.5% of the sample. The source material was PBMCs. Every receptor here comes from a young woman in good health and CMV-seropositive.

This clone has more than one count but fewer than ten. This chain links TRBV7-9 with TRBJ1-2; no clear D. The CDR3 sequence is 16 residues long. CDR1 is SEHNR and CDR2 is FQNEAQ in the germline V gene (reference sequence). V gave up 7 bases and J gave up 1 base, with 19 bases separating them. CDR3 residues: CASTPLSSSGNYGYTF. DNA for the CDR3: TGTGCCAGCACCCCCCTATCTAGTTCTGGTAACTATGGCTACACCTTC.

The genes are TRBV7-9 and TRBJ2-1, with D uncertain. CDR3 length: 10 residues. Looked up from germline, CDR1 is SEHNR and CDR2 is FQNEAQ (reference sequence). V was shortened by 10 bases and J by 5 bases, with 6 bases between the two germline ends. The CDR3 sequence is CANSNNEQFF. The CDR3 DNA reads as TGTGCCAACTCAAACAATGAGCAGTTCTTC.

The table lists this clone with a few counts. At the DNA level, this CDR3 is encoded by other sequences in the same sample as well. Here the CDR3 DNA reads TGTGCCAGCAGTGAAGCGCTAGGCCCGCGGGGACCCGCCAGTGGGCAGTACTTC. The encoded protein is CASSEALGPRGPASGQYF. The rearrangement links TRBV2 to TRBJ2-7; D is perhaps TRBD2 (6 bases). Trimming shortened V by 0 bases and J by 9 bases, and 27 bases separated the two germline ends. Germline lookup yields CDR1 SNHLY and CDR2 FYNNEI. CDR3 length: 18 residues.

Concerning this clone: At one end, the junction sequence differs from germline, possibly due to a read error. The chain couples TRBV6-1 to TRBJ1-3; 9 bases are shared with TRBD1. Germline V lookup: CDR1 MNHNS, CDR2 SASEGT. The CDR3 is 15 residues long. The chain's CDR3 is CASRTTGGSGSTIYF. CDR3 coding DNA: TGTGCCAGCAGGACCACAGGGGGCTCTGGAAGCACCATATATTTT.

This chain joins TRBV11-2 and TRBJ2-5; the D gene is possibly TRBD2 (5 bases). V was pared by 6 bases and J by 1 base, with 12 bases between. Per the germline V gene, CDR1 is SGHAT and CDR2 is FQNNGV. The CDR3 spans 14 residues. The CDR3 nucleotides are TGTGCCAGCAGGGACTCCCGGGGCCAAGAGACCCAGTACTTC. It is translated as CASRDSRGQETQYF.

The chain has TRBV27 and TRBJ2-5; 8 bases fit TRBD2. CDR3 length: 17 amino acids. The V gene end was trimmed by 4 bases and the J gene end by 5 bases; junction bases not matched to a gene: 15. Germline V gene data show CDR1 as MNHEY and CDR2 as SMNVEV (reference sequence). The CDR3 DNA follows: TGTGCCAGCAGTTCCGGGACTAGGGCGTTAGGTGGGGAGACCCAGTACTTC. Translated: CASSSGTRALGGETQYF.

The rearrangement links TRBV19 to TRBJ2-6; 8 nucleotides line up with TRBD1. Trimming at V came to 6 bases and at J to 0 bases, leaving 7 bases not matched to a gene. CDR3 size: 17 residues. Germline V lookup: CDR1 LNHDA, CDR2 SQIVND (reference sequence). The CDR3 nucleotides are TGTGCCAGTAGCCCGGGACAGGATTTCTCTGGGGCCAACGTCCTGACTTTC. This encodes CASSPGQDFSGANVLTF.

This chain joins TRBV27 and TRBJ1-5; no clear D gene. Per the germline V gene, CDR1 is MNHEY and CDR2 is SMNVEV (reference sequence). This CDR3 contains 15 residues. The ends were cut back, 3 bases at V and 0 bases at J, with 9 bases in the middle. CDR3 sequence reads: CASSFGQYSNQPQHF. CDR3 DNA sequence: TGTGCCAGCAGTTTCGGTCAATATAGCAATCAGCCCCAGCATTTT.

J is TRBJ2-3 and V is TRBV7-2, with 7 bases matching TRBD2. CDR1 SGHTA and CDR2 FQGNSA come from the germline V gene. V lost 5 bases, J lost 2 bases, and 7 bases stayed unmatched. The CDR3 is 15 residues long. The CDR3: CASSVLAGDTDTQYF. CDR3 coding DNA: TGTGCCAGCAGCGTCCTTGCGGGGGACACAGATACGCAGTATTTT.

The chain couples TRBV5-8 to TRBJ2-2; tentative D call: TRBD1 (6 bases). The ends were cut back, 3 bases at V and 1 base at J, with 7 bases in the middle. In germline, CDR1 is SGHTS, CDR2 YDEGEE. CDR3 length equals 14 residues. The chain's CDR3 is CASSWGQNTGELFF. DNA of the CDR3: TGTGCCAGCAGCTGGGGACAGAACACCGGGGAGCTGTTTTTT.

The chain recombines TRBV5-1 with TRBJ2-1; 12 bases line up with TRBD1. The CDR3 extends over 15 amino acids. The junction had 3 bases not matched to a gene; V was cut back by 0 bases and J by 8 bases. CDR1 and CDR2 from the germline V gene are SGHRS and YFSETQ. The CDR3: CASSLDGTGGDEQFF. The CDR3 DNA is TGCGCCAGCAGCTTGGATGGGACAGGGGGCGATGAGCAGTTCTTC.

This clone showed up just once. The chain joins TRBV6-1 to TRBJ2-5; 10 bases fit TRBD2. The CDR3 is made up of 15 amino acids. J lost 7 bases, V lost 1 base, and 6 bases had no gene match. Germline V CDR1 and CDR2: MNHNS, SASEGT. CDR3 in amino acids: CASSEVWASGGTQYF. The DNA of the CDR3 is TGTGCCAGCAGTGAAGTCTGGGCTAGCGGGGGGACCCAGTACTTC.

The chain uses TRBV5-3 and TRBJ2-2; 9 nucleotides line up with TRBD2. TRBV5-3 is designated an ORF whose function remains uncertain. The trim removed 0 bases at V and 3 bases at J, leaving 3 bases unmatched. There are 16 residues in the CDR3. This CDR3 is CARSLGAGGHTGELFF. The CDR3 nucleotides are TGTGCCAGAAGCTTGGGAGCGGGGGGACACACCGGGGAGCTGTTTTTT.

The CDR3 protein is CAISEWRDRAYEQYF. Here the CDR3 DNA reads TGTGCCATCAGTGAATGGAGGGACAGAGCCTACGAGCAGTACTTC. The V gene is TRBV10-3, the J gene TRBJ2-7; perhaps TRBD1 as D (7 bases). The CDR3 is 15 amino acids. V lost 3 bases and J 2 bases, leaving 14 bases between the germline ends. CDR1 ENHRY and CDR2 SYGVKD come from the germline V gene.

This clone was seen a single time. The rearrangement uses TRBV7-2 and TRBJ2-1; 7 positions agree with TRBD2. Germline V gives CDR1 SGHTA, CDR2 FQGNSA. V shed 3 bases, J shed 3 bases, and the junction held 8 bases outside the gene matches. The CDR3 extends over 16 amino acids. The CDR3 DNA reads TGTGCCAGCAGCTTTACGGGGGGATCCTACTACAATGAGCAGTTCTTC. Translating it yields CASSFTGGSYYNEQFF. The variable domain in full, completed from reference TRBV7-2 and TRBJ2-1, reads GAGVSQSPSNKVTEKGKDVELRCDPISGHTALYWYRQSLGQGLEFLIYFQGNSAPDKSGLPSDRFSAERTGGSVSTLTIQRTQQEDSAVYLCASSFTGGSYYNEQFFGPGTRLTVL.

The V call is TRBV4-2, the J call TRBJ2-1; no clear D. The V end was cut by 1 base, the J end by 8 bases, with 15 bases between. Looked up from germline, CDR1 is LGHNA and CDR2 is YNFKEQ. The CDR3 contains 15 residues. CDR3 nucleotides: TGTGCCAGCAGCCAAGGGTCGCTCAGGCAGGATGAGCAGTTCTTC. It translates to CASSQGSLRQDEQFF.

The rearrangement links TRBV11-2 to TRBJ2-2, with D perhaps matching TRBD1 (5 bases). Looked up from germline, CDR1 is SGHAT and CDR2 is FQNNGV. The CDR3 totals 16 residues. Between the trimmed V and J ends, which lost 0 bases and 1 base, there was a span of 9 bases. The CDR3 bases are TGTGCCAGCAGCTTAGATGGGGCACTGAACACCGGGGAGCTGTTTTTT. It yields the protein CASSLDGALNTGELFF.

This clone was counted between two and nine times. The chain employs TRBV5-1 and TRBJ2-2; TRBD1 might be the D (6 bases). CDR3 size: 18 residues. Looked up from germline, CDR1 is SGHRS and CDR2 is YFSETQ. The germline V and J ends were trimmed by 4 bases and 1 base, with 20 bases remaining between them. The CDR3 nucleotides read TGCGCCAGCAGCCGGTACTTATCCGGGACACAGAACACCGGGGAGCTGTTTTTT. It is translated as CASSRYLSGTQNTGELFF.

The gene calls are TRBV7-8 and TRBJ1-6; D gene unclear. The CDR3 is 16 amino acids. The V end was cut by 5 bases, the J end by 5 bases, with 16 bases between. The germline V gene encodes CDR1 SGHVS and CDR2 FQNEAQ. The CDR3 here is CASSLGGFRDNSPLHF. CDR3 sequence (DNA): TGTGCCAGCAGCCTGGGAGGGTTTAGGGATAATTCACCCCTCCACTTT.

This clone was observed a few times. This chain links TRBV10-3 with TRBJ2-1, with 9 bases matching TRBD1. The CDR3 totals 16 residues. The trim removed 4 bases at V and 4 bases at J, leaving 8 bases unmatched. Germline V gene data show CDR1 as ENHRY and CDR2 as SYGVKD. For the CDR3, the DNA is TGTGCCATCAGTGTAAACACAGGGGGCGCTTACAATGAGCAGTTCTTC. Translation: CAISVNTGGAYNEQFF.

As regards this clone: The junction does not match germline at one end; this may be a read error. Other DNA sequences in this specimen translate into the identical CDR3. V gene TRBV11-3 combines with J gene TRBJ2-2, with a possible D match to TRBD2 (6 bases). CDR3 size: 15 residues. Germline V CDR1 and CDR2: SGHNT, YENEEA. CDR3 protein: CASSERGTNTGELFF. CDR3 coding DNA: TGCGCCAGCTCGGAACGGGGGACGAACACCGGGGAGCTGTTTTTT.

The rearrangement uses TRBV6-4 and TRBJ2-7; TRBD1 matches at 9 bases. The CDR3 covers 16 residues. With 5 bases clipped from V and 6 bases from J, the junction kept 14 bases outside the gene matches. Germline loops: CDR1 MRHNA, CDR2 SNTAGT. For the CDR3, the DNA is TGTGCCAGCAGTACCAGGGATAGGACAGGGGATATCGAGCAGTACTTC. Its protein product is CASSTRDRTGDIEQYF.

This chain joins TRBV19 and TRBJ1-5, with 8 nucleotides matching TRBD1. Looked up from germline, CDR1 is LNHDA and CDR2 is SQIVND (reference sequence). The V segment lost 1 base and the J segment 5 bases; nucleotides outside the gene matches: 7. CDR3 length equals 16 residues. In nucleotides, the CDR3 is TGTGCCAGTAGTATAGTGGGCAGGGGGCGAGATCAGCCCCAGCATTTT. It translates to CASSIVGRGRDQPQHF.

The chain joins TRBV2 to TRBJ1-5, with D tentatively TRBD1 (6 bases). V lost 5 bases and J 1 base, leaving 12 bases between the germline ends. The germline V gene has CDR1 SNHLY and CDR2 FYNNEI. There are 15 residues in the CDR3. In DNA, the CDR3 is TGTGCCAGCAGTTCACAGGGAGTAAGCAATCAGCCCCAGCATTTT. Translated, it gives CASSSQGVSNQPQHF.

By sample share, this clone is medium-sized. The CDR3 loop is CASSETSGGADEQFF. The CDR3 bases are TGTGCCAGCAGTGAGACTAGCGGGGGGGCGGATGAGCAGTTCTTC. The chain joins TRBV6-1 to TRBJ2-1; 14 bases fit TRBD2. CDR1 is MNHNS and CDR2 is SASEGT in the germline V gene. This CDR3 spans 15 amino acids. J was trimmed by 8 bases and V by 3 bases; bases with no gene match: 3.

This chain joins TRBV27 and TRBJ1-5; D call uncertain. V was pared by 3 bases and J by 0 bases, with 6 bases between. CDR3 length: 14 residues. CDR1 and CDR2 (germline): MNHEY, SMNVEV (reference sequence). The CDR3 sequence: CASSFRGSNQPQHF. Written as DNA, the CDR3 is TGTGCCAGCAGTTTTCGGGGTAGCAATCAGCCCCAGCATTTT.

V usage is TRBV27 and J usage is TRBJ1-1; the D gene is possibly TRBD1 (5 bases). V was clipped by 2 bases and J by 1 base, with 14 bases between them. The germline V gene has CDR1 MNHEY and CDR2 SMNVEV (reference sequence). This CDR3 is 16 amino acids long. The CDR3 DNA reads TGTGCCAGCAGTTTAGGGGACTCGGCGGGGAACACTGAAGCTTTCTTT. Translation gives CASSLGDSAGNTEAFF.

In DNA form, the CDR3 reads TGTGCCAGCGGGCCCCAGGAGGGGCGAACCGGGGAGCTGTTTTTT. Its translation is CASGPQEGRTGELFF. The V gene is TRBV7-8, the J gene TRBJ2-2, with D tentatively TRBD2 (6 bases). CDR3 length equals 15 residues. Germline V CDR1 and CDR2: SGHVS, FQNEAQ. Trimming removed 8 bases from V and 5 bases from J, with 18 bases in between.

The chain combines TRBV11-3 with TRBJ1-1; tentative D call: TRBD1 (6 bases). Trimming removed 5 bases at V and 3 bases at J, with 13 bases between. This CDR3 contains 14 residues. CDR1 and CDR2 (germline): SGHNT, YENEEA. Written as DNA, the CDR3 is TGTGCCAGCAGCCTCCGGACAGCAGACACTGAAGCTTTCTTT. Translated, it gives CASSLRTADTEAFF.